Listed below are T cell receptor beta chains from one sample, sequenced in a study of blood T cells in healthy people across ages. TCRdb ran MiXCR on the 5' RACE reads and lists one entry per CDR3 protein. The sample records 1.4 million or so distinct CDR3 sequences, 35% to 45% being singletons. Sequencing used blood. The origin of the receptors is a young woman in good health. Both conserved end residues are part of each CDR3. The D gene is left open where the match is weak. Clone size is stated in some rows and not others, as once, few, many or a class when expanded.

V gene	D gene	J gene	clone size	CDR3 protein	CDR3 DNA
TRBV20-1	TRBD1	TRBJ1-5	few	CSAEDRGNNQPQHF	TGCAGTGCTGAGGACAGGGGAAACAATCAGCCCCAGCATTTT
TRBV28	-	TRBJ2-1	few	CASSLSWGHTRNEQFF	TGTGCCAGCAGTTTATCTTGGGGACATACACGCAATGAGCAGTTCTTC
TRBV4-3	TRBD2	TRBJ2-5	-	CASSPTSGQQETQYF	TGCGCCAGCAGCCCGACTAGCGGGCAACAAGAGACCCAGTACTTC
TRBV6-1	-	TRBJ1-5	few	CASSELEGGNQPQHF	TGTGCCAGCAGTGAACTAGAGGGGGGCAATCAGCCCCAGCATTTT
TRBV4-2	-	TRBJ2-3	-	CASSHGADSFADTQYF	TGTGCCAGCAGCCATGGCGCGGATAGTTTCGCAGATACGCAGTATTTT
TRBV12-5	-	TRBJ1-1	-	CASGLGTEAFF	TGTGCTAGTGGTTTGGGTACTGAAGCTTTCTTT
TRBV12-3/TRBV12-4	TRBD1	TRBJ2-7	-	CASSSGTGKGEQYF	TGTGCCAGCAGTTCCGGGACAGGGAAGGGCGAGCAGTACTTC
TRBV27	-	TRBJ1-6	-	CASSFLGAHSPLHF	TGTGCCAGCAGTTTTCTAGGGGCGCATTCACCCCTCCACTTT
TRBV20-1	TRBD2	TRBJ2-5	few	CSAALAGGEETQYF	TGCAGTGCTGCCCTAGCGGGAGGGGAGGAGACCCAGTACTTC
TRBV27	-	TRBJ2-5	-	CASIGQEGGQYF	TGTGCCAGCATAGGGCAGGAAGGTGGGCAGTACTTC
TRBV7-2	-	TRBJ1-1	-	CARSLGGVTAITEAFF	TGTGCCAGAAGCTTAGGGGGGGTGACGGCTATCACTGAAGCTTTCTTT
TRBV30	-	TRBJ2-7	-	CAWSVTAYEQYF	TGTGCCTGGAGTGTGACAGCATACGAGCAGTACTTC
TRBV20-1	TRBD2	TRBJ2-3	-	CSARDPAGATDTQYF	TGCAGTGCTAGAGACCCAGCGGGGGCCACAGATACGCAGTATTTT
TRBV6-2/TRBV6-3	-	TRBJ2-2	-	CASTGVVTGELFF	TGTGCCAGCACAGGGGTTGTCACCGGGGAGCTGTTTTTT
TRBV7-9	-	TRBJ2-7	-	CASSSDRGEQYF	TGTGCCAGCAGCTCAGATAGGGGGGAGCAGTACTTC
TRBV12-3/TRBV12-4	-	TRBJ2-3	many	CASREHTDTQYF	TGTGCCAGCAGGGAGCACACAGATACGCAGTATTTT
TRBV7-2	TRBD1	TRBJ2-1	-	CASSPTGVAEQFF	TGTGCCAGCAGCCCAACAGGGGTCGCTGAGCAGTTCTTC
TRBV20-1	-	TRBJ2-7	-	CSARDPRFPYEQYF	TGCAGTGCTAGAGATCCCAGGTTCCCATACGAGCAGTACTTC
TRBV25-1	-	TRBJ1-2	few	CASSDSQDFYGYTF	TGTGCCAGCAGTGACTCCCAGGACTTCTATGGCTACACCTTC
TRBV28	-	TRBJ2-1	few	CASSLWRGPPYNEQFF	TGTGCCAGCAGTTTATGGCGGGGCCCACCCTACAATGAGCAGTTCTTC
TRBV27	TRBD1	TRBJ2-2	-	CASSLSTGGASGELFF	TGTGCCAGCAGTTTATCGACAGGGGGCGCGTCCGGGGAGCTGTTTTTT
TRBV7-6	-	TRBJ1-6	few	CASSRGGVSVRNSPLHF	TGTGCCAGCAGCCGCGGAGGGGTATCAGTACGTAATTCACCCCTCCACTTT
TRBV4-2	-	TRBJ2-1	few	CASSQDIGANEQFF	TGTGCCAGCAGCCAAGATATTGGGGCTAATGAGCAGTTCTTC
TRBV20-1	-	TRBJ2-1	once	CSALTGPSYNERFF	TGCAGTGCGCTAACGGGGCCCTCCTACAATGAGCGGTTCTTC
TRBV12-3/TRBV12-4	-	TRBJ2-5	-	CASSPSKAAGTQYF	TGTGCCAGCAGCCCTTCGAAAGCTGCCGGGACCCAGTACTTC
TRBV7-9	-	TRBJ2-7	few	CASSSSVAYEQYF	TGTGCCAGCAGTTCGTCGGTAGCCTACGAGCAGTACTTC
TRBV21-1	-	TRBJ2-7	few	CASSTPPGLYEQYF	TGTGCCAGCAGTACCCCACCAGGGCTATACGAGCAGTACTTC
TRBV12-3/TRBV12-4	TRBD2	TRBJ2-5	-	CASSSLREGTQYF	TGTGCCAGCAGTTCGCTCAGGGAGGGGACCCAGTACTTC
TRBV20-1	TRBD1	TRBJ1-1	once	CSAREGQGFYMNTEAFF	TGCAGTGCTAGAGAAGGACAGGGCTTCTACATGAACACTGAAGCTTTCTTT
TRBV25-1	-	TRBJ1-2	once	CASSEHEANYGYTF	TGTGCCAGCAGTGAGCACGAAGCCAACTATGGCTACACCTTC
TRBV7-9	-	TRBJ2-7	-	CASSLVGSVISYEQYF	TGTGCCAGCAGCTTAGTAGGTAGCGTGATCTCCTACGAGCAGTACTTC
TRBV11-2	-	TRBJ1-2	few	CASSLEPEGFYGYTF	TGTGCCAGCAGCTTAGAACCCGAGGGGTTTTATGGCTACACCTTC
TRBV3-1	-	TRBJ2-7	few	CASSQLAGPSSYEQYF	TGTGCCAGCAGCCAATTGGCAGGGCCGAGCTCCTACGAGCAGTACTTC
TRBV7-9	-	TRBJ2-7	few	CASRLDFSYEQYF	TGTGCCAGCAGATTAGACTTCTCCTACGAGCAGTACTTC
TRBV7-2	-	TRBJ2-2	-	CASSPQTELFF	TGTGCCAGCAGCCCCCAGACAGAGCTGTTTTTT
TRBV12-3/TRBV12-4	-	TRBJ2-7	-	CASSVGRDSYEQYF	TGTGCCAGCAGTGTGGGCAGGGATAGCTACGAGCAGTACTTC
TRBV11-2	-	TRBJ2-3	-	CASSPESTDTQYF	TGTGCCAGCAGCCCCGAGAGCACAGATACGCAGTATTTT
TRBV27	-	TRBJ2-7	few	CASSSLWAGRDEQYF	TGTGCCAGCAGTTCACTTTGGGCAGGGCGGGACGAGCAGTACTTC